One sample yielded the 9 T cell receptor beta chains listed below, sequenced in a study of T cells in Graves' hyperthyroidism and ophthalmopathy. RNA transcripts provided the source from which TCR beta CDR3 regions were amplified. RT-PCR in the first round (using the HTBI primer set) targeted the TCR CDR3. TCRdb re-called the multiplex PCR reads with MiXCR, one entry per CDR3 protein. This sample has fewer than 850,000 distinct CDR3 sequences; around a sixth occur once, and the top ten carry about 16%. Sequencing was done on a sample of blood. These receptors all stem from a man aged 50 to 59 with Graves' hyperthyroidism.

This clonotype was recorded a few times. The chain has TRBV5-4 and TRBJ1-2; TRBD1 matches at 7 bases. The CDR3 runs 15 residues. Unmatched junction bases numbered 6, after V lost 4 bases and J lost 0 bases. The germline V gene has CDR1 SGHNT and CDR2 YYREEE (reference sequence). CDR3 amino acids: CASSTRQGPNYGYTF. In nucleotides, the CDR3 is TGTGCCAGCAGCACGAGACAGGGCCCTAACTATGGCTACACCTTC.

Remarks on this clonotype: This likely comes from a read error, as the CDR3 has no conserved phenylalanine or tryptophan at its end. J is TRBJ2-3 and V is TRBV7-3; D gene unclear. V lost 2 bases and J 0 bases, leaving 12 bases between the germline ends. Per germline, CDR1 SGHTA and CDR2 FQGTGA. The CDR3 length is 16 residues. CDR3 sequence reads: CASSLLSSPSTDTQYS. The CDR3 region has the DNA TGTGCCAGCAGCTTATTATCGTCGCCCAGCACAGATACGCAGTATTCT.

The chain has TRBV19 and TRBJ1-1; no firm D call. Germline V gene lookup returns CDR1 LNHDA and CDR2 SQIVND (reference sequence). With 7 bases removed from V and 3 bases from J, the gap between germline ends came to 12 bases. This CDR3 region has 13 residues. Here the CDR3 DNA reads TGTGCCAGTAACTATAACCGGGACACTGAAGCTTTCTTT. Translated: CASNYNRDTEAFF.

This clonotype was seen a few times. The V call is TRBV28, the J call TRBJ1-2, with D possibly being TRBD1 (5 bases). CDR1 is MDHEN and CDR2 is SYDVKM in the germline V gene. V was pared by 4 bases and J by 4 bases, with 7 bases between. The CDR3 covers 12 residues. The CDR3: CASSWGGYGYTF. The CDR3 region has the DNA TGTGCCAGCAGTTGGGGCGGCTATGGCTACACCTTC.

The DNA for the CDR3 is TGTGCCTGGAGTACAGGGGGGTCCCAAGAGACCCAGTACTTC. It encodes CAWSTGGSQETQYF. J is TRBJ2-5 and V is TRBV30; 8 bases match TRBD1. With 2 bases clipped from V and 1 base from J, the junction kept 3 bases outside the gene matches. The length of the CDR3 is 14 residues. Per germline, CDR1 GTSNPN and CDR2 SVGIG (reference sequence).

V gene TRBV5-1 combines with J gene TRBJ2-3, with 7 bases fitting TRBD1. The CDR3 consists of 12 residues. Germline loops: CDR1 SGHRS, CDR2 YFSETQ. V was clipped by 5 bases and J by 4 bases; unmatched bases: 1. CDR3 residues: CASRQGADTQYF. The CDR3 DNA reads TGCGCCAGCAGGCAGGGGGCAGATACGCAGTATTTT.

This clonotype has a handful of counts. The chain employs TRBV6-1 and TRBJ2-3; TRBD1 matches 9 bases. V shed 5 bases and J 3 bases; nucleotides not matched to a gene: 6. The CDR3 sequence is 15 residues long. The V gene's germline CDR1 is MNHNS and CDR2 SASEGT. The CDR3 DNA follows: TGTGCCAGCAGTTATAGGGACAGGGTAACAGATACGCAGTATTTT. Translated: CASSYRDRVTDTQYF.

Only a few counts were recorded for this clonotype. The V and J genes are TRBV6-4 and TRBJ1-3, with 11 nucleotides matching TRBD1. Unmatched junction bases numbered 8, after V lost 0 bases and J lost 7 bases. This CDR3 is 17 amino acids long. Germline values: CDR1 MRHNA, CDR2 SNTAGT. CDR3 amino acids: CASSDSGTGGVRNTIYF. The CDR3, as DNA: TGTGCCAGCAGTGACTCCGGGACAGGGGGAGTTCGTAACACCATATATTTT.

In its sample, this clonotype was seen many times. The chain joins TRBV9 to TRBJ2-5, with D unresolved. From germline, CDR1 is SGDLS and CDR2 YYNGEE. V dropped 0 bases and J dropped 4 bases, with 10 bases sitting between them. The CDR3 runs 14 residues. The CDR3 reads CASSVDTLGETQYF. In nucleotides, the CDR3 is TGTGCCAGCAGCGTAGACACCCTAGGAGAGACCCAGTACTTC.